This TCR beta chain was obtained from a study of monozygotic twins with inflammatory bowel disease. Study-level results: Clonotype sharing was lower in IBD patients than healthy twins, most markedly with disease activity. It was not supported that a single strong signal or clonotype was associated with IBD.

With respect to this clonotype: Its target is unknown.

For each CDR3 protein, TCRdb gives one entry from its re-call of the 5' RACE reads, without DNA. The listing contains about 160,000 distinct CDR3 sequences. The CDR3 spans 16 residues. Germline loops: CDR1 SGHTA, CDR2 FQGTGA. This clonotype was sampled from a human donor with ulcerative colitis or Crohn's disease, or a healthy co-twin of an affected twin (not recorded which). Sequencing was done on a sample of blood. This chain links TRBV7-3 with TRBJ2-2; without DNA, the TCRdb call of TRBD1 cannot be checked. CDR3 protein: CASSLRGPTNTGELFF. The variable domain in full, completed from reference TRBV7-3 and TRBJ2-2, reads GAGVSQTPSNKVTEKGKYVELRCDPISGHTALYWYRQSLGQGPEFLIYFQGTGAADDSGLPNDRFFAVRPEGSVSTLKIQRTERGDSAVYLCASSLRGPTNTGELFFGEGSRLTVL.